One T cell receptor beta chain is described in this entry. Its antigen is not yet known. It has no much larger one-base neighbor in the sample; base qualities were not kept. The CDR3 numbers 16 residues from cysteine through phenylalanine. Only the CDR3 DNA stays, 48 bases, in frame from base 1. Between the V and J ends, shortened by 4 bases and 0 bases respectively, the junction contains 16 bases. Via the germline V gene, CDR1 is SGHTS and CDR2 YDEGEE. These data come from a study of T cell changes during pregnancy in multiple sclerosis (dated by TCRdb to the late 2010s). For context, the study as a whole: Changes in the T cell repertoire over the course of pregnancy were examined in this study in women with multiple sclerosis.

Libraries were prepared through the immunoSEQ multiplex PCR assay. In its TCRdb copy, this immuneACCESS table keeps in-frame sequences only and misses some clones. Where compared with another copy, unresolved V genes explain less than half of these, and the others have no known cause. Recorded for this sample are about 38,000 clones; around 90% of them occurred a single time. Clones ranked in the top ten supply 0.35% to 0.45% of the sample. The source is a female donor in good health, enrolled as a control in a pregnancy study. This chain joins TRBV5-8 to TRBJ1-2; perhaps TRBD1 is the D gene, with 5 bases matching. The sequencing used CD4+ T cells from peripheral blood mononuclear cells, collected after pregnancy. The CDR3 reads CASSPPRTNTNYGYTF. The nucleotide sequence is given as TGTGCCAGCAGCCCCCCTCGGACAAATACTAACTATGGCTACACCTTC. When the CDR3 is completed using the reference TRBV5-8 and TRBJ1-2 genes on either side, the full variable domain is EAGVTQSPTHLIKTRGQQATLRCSPISGHTSVYWYQQALGLGLQFLLWYDEGEERNRGNFPPRFSGRQFPNYSSELNVNALELEDSALYLCASSPPRTNTNYGYTFGSGTRLTVV.